The rows below give T cell receptor beta chains drawn from one sample of a study of T cells after yellow fever vaccination. Using its own MiXCR run on the 5' RACE reads, TCRdb lists one record per CDR3 protein. Among 250,000 or so distinct CDR3 sequences listed, more than 3.5% were seen once. Specimen: PBMCs, collected 15 days after the yellow fever booster vaccination. Receptors originate from a man younger than 35 who received the YFV17D yellow fever vaccine. CDR3s include the opening cysteine and the closing phenylalanine or tryptophan. A D gene is named only where the DNA matches it firmly. Some rows have no size entry. The others give once, few or many, or a class for an expanded clone.

j_call	clone_size	v_call	d_call	cdr3_nt	cdr3_aa
TRBJ2-7	many	TRBV5-5	TRBD1	TGTGCCAGCAGCTCATACGACAGGGGGTTC	CASSSYDRGF
TRBJ2-7	many	TRBV12-3/TRBV12-4	TRBD1	TGTGCCAGCAGTTCGCAGGACAGGGGAACCTACGAGCAGTACTTC	CASSSQDRGTYEQYF
TRBJ2-3	many	TRBV6-6	TRBD1	TGTGCCAGCAGTTACTTTCACAGGGGGGGCACAGATACGCAGTATTTT	CASSYFHRGGTDTQYF
TRBJ2-7	many	TRBV7-3	TRBD1	TGTGCCAGCAGCTTAACAGGGGGCCACGAGCAGTACTTC	CASSLTGGHEQYF
TRBJ1-5	many	TRBV27	.	TGTGCCAGCAGTCCCTTAGGACAGCCCCAGCATTTT	CASSPLGQPQHF
TRBJ2-3	many	TRBV7-2	.	TGTGCCAGCAGCCCATGGGGGCTCGTAGGGGATACGCAGTATTTT	CASSPWGLVGDTQYF
TRBJ2-4	many	TRBV5-6	.	TGTGCCAGCAGCTTACCAGATGGGGACATTCAGTACTTC	CASSLPDGDIQYF
TRBJ1-2	many	TRBV4-3	.	TGCGCCAGCAGCCAAGTTAAGGAGGGATGGGGCTACACCTTC	CASSQVKEGWGYTF
TRBJ1-5	.	TRBV23-1	.	TGCGCCAGCAGTCACTTCACCGCGGGATGTCAGCCCCAGCATTTT	CASSHFTAGCQPQHF
TRBJ1-6	many	TRBV5-6	.	TGTGCCAGCAGTTACACGGACAGAAATAATTCACCCCTCCACTTT	CASSYTDRNNSPLHF
TRBJ2-5	many	TRBV7-2	TRBD2	TGTGCCAGCCGACTTAGCGGGGGACGGGAGACCCAGTACTTC	CASRLSGGRETQYF
TRBJ1-1	many	TRBV20-1	.	TGCAGTGCTAGCCCCGGCAGGAACCAAGCTTTCTTT	CSASPGRNQAFF
TRBJ2-7	many	TRBV2	.	TGTGCCACTACCCTGACTGACTCCTACGAGCAGTACTTC	CATTLTDSYEQYF
TRBJ2-1	many	TRBV5-1	TRBD2	TGCGCCAGCAGCCGTGAGCGGGGGAGCTCCTACAATGAGCAGTTCTTC	CASSRERGSSYNEQFF
TRBJ2-2	many	TRBV10-3	TRBD2	TGTGCCATCAGTGACCGGCGGGGGGGCCCAGGGGAGCTGTTTTTT	CAISDRRGGPGELFF
TRBJ1-2	few	TRBV5-4	TRBD1	TGTGCCAGCAGCTGGGACAGGGGATATGGCTACACCTTC	CASSWDRGYGYTF
TRBJ2-1	many	TRBV20-1	.	TGCAGTGCGAACCACCCCTACGGGGGCTCCTACAATGAGCAGTTCTTC	CSANHPYGGSYNEQFF
TRBJ2-5	many	TRBV6-5	.	TGTGCCAGCAGTGGGAACAGGGTTCAAGAGACCCAGTACTTC	CASSGNRVQETQYF
TRBJ1-2	many	TRBV7-2	.	TGTGCCAGCAGCTTGCAGGGGTTAGCTGGCTACACCTTC	CASSLQGLAGYTF
TRBJ1-2	many	TRBV20-1	.	TGCAGTGCTGAGGGGTCTGGCTATGGCTACACCTTC	CSAEGSGYGYTF
TRBJ1-1	many	TRBV7-9	.	TGTGCCAGCAGCTTCATAAACACTGAAGCTTTCTTT	CASSFINTEAFF
TRBJ1-6	many	TRBV28	TRBD1	TGTGCCAGCAGTCCGGGACAGGAGAATTCACCCCTCCACTTT	CASSPGQENSPLHF
TRBJ2-1	many	TRBV6-6	.	TGTGCCAGCAGTTACTCGAGGACGGCTTTTGCGTATGAGCAGTTCTTC	CASSYSRTAFAYEQFF
TRBJ2-1	many	TRBV12-3/TRBV12-4	.	TGTGCCAGCAGTCCCAGCGACCACTACAATGAGCAGTTCTTC	CASSPSDHYNEQFF
TRBJ2-1	many	TRBV11-2	.	TGTGCCAGCAGCTTCCGACCGGACTCCTCCTACAATGAGCAGTTCTTC	CASSFRPDSSYNEQFF
TRBJ2-1	many	TRBV27	TRBD2	TGTGCCAGCAGTCCCCCGGGAGTCGGGGGGAATGAGCAGTTCTTC	CASSPPGVGGNEQFF
TRBJ2-1	many	TRBV19	.	TGTGCCAGTACCTTGGGGCGCAGCTCCTACAATGAGCAGTTCTTC	CASTLGRSSYNEQFF
TRBJ2-1	many	TRBV4-2	.	TGTGCCAGCAGCCAAGATTCTGGGACGGTGGGCAATGAGCAGTTCTTC	CASSQDSGTVGNEQFF
TRBJ2-2	few	TRBV12-3/TRBV12-4	TRBD2	TGTGCCAGCAGTTACGGGACTAGGGGCTCAGGAGGGGAGCTGTTTTTT	CASSYGTRGSGGELFF
TRBJ1-4	many	TRBV5-1	.	TGCGCCAGCAGCTTGGTTGGGGCTGGGGAAAAACTGTTTTTT	CASSLVGAGEKLFF
TRBJ2-2	many	TRBV5-1	TRBD1	TGCGCCAGCAGCTATCGGGACAGGGGCCCCACCGGGGAGCTGTTTTTT	CASSYRDRGPTGELFF
TRBJ1-4	many	TRBV28	.	TGTGCCAGCGGCGGGGGGGCTAATGAAAAACTGTTTTTT	CASGGGANEKLFF
TRBJ2-7	many	TRBV7-9	TRBD1	TGTGCCAGCAGCCCCCCACAGGGGATCCGCGACGAGCAGTACTTC	CASSPPQGIRDEQYF